The clone carrying this T cell receptor (beta chain) was found a few times. Its antigen is currently unknown. The length of the CDR3 is 13 residues. Between the trimmed V and J ends, which lost 8 bases and 2 bases, there was a span of 11 bases. Germline values: CDR1 WSHSY, CDR2 SAAADI. The record originates from a study of T cells in Graves' hyperthyroidism and ophthalmopathy. Study results and caveats: The authors' 13 V-J model separated ophthalmopathy from stable hyperthyroidism. Researchers found most expanded thyroid clonotypes above 0.001 in blood as well.

RNA transcripts served as the template for amplifying TCR beta CDR3 regions. The HTBI set primed first-round TCR CDR3 RT-PCR. TCRdb recomputed calls from the multiplex PCR reads with MiXCR, one row per CDR3 protein. There are about 350,000 distinct CDR3 sequences in the sample; approximately 14% occur only once, and around 24% lies in the top ten. Patients were aged 18 to 65, had disease duration under 2 months, and had newly diagnosed hyperthyroidism. Source material for PBMCs was 10 ml fresh peripheral blood. This TCR came from a woman younger than 45 with Graves' hyperthyroidism. Sequenced input: blood. The chain couples TRBV10-2 to TRBJ2-3, with unresolved D. CDR3 DNA: TGCGCCAGCCAACAGACATACACAGATACGCAGTATTTT. Amino acid sequence: CASQQTYTDTQYF.